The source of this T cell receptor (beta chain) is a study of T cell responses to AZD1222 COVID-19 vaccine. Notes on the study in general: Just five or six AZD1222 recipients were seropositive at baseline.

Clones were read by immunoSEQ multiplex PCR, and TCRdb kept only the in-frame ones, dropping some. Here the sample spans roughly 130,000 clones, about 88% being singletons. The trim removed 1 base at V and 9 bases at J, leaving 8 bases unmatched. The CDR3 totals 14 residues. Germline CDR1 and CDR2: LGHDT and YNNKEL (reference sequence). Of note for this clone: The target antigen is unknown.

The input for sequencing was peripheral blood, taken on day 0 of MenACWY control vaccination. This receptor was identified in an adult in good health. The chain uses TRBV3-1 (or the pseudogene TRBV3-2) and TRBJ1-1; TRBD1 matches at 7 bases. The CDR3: CASSQGPGGIQAFF. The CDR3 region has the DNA TGTGCCAGCAGCCAAGGACCAGGGGGGATACAAGCTTTCTTT.